A selection of T cell receptor beta chains follows, all from one sample in a study of tumor-infiltrating lymphocytes in primary liver carcinoma. TCRdb re-analysed the multiplex PCR reads in MiXCR, keeping a single row per CDR3 protein. The table has just under 95,000 distinct CDR3 sequences, approximately 72% seen once; the top ten hold roughly 27%. The specimen sequenced was tumor-adjacent normal liver tissue. The receptors were gathered from a man aged 35-49 years with primary liver carcinoma and hepatitis B virus infection. The CDR3 runs from the conserved cysteine through the conserved F or W. A D gene is named only where the DNA matches it firmly. Only some rows state a clone size, as once, few, many or a class for expanded clones.

v_call	j_call	clone_size	d_call	cdr3_nt	cdr3_aa
TRBV4-1	TRBJ2-1	NA	NA	TGCGCCAGCAGCCGGAACGGGAGACCCGAAAATGAGCAGTTCTTC	CASSRNGRPENEQFF
TRBV7-9	TRBJ1-1	once	TRBD1	TGTGCCGGCAGCTATGGGACAGTTGAAGCTTTCTTT	CAGSYGTVEAFF
TRBV21-1	TRBJ2-7	NA	NA	TGTGCCAGCAGCAAATCGATCAGGACAGGGGTCTACGAGCAGTACTTC	CASSKSIRTGVYEQYF
TRBV4-1	TRBJ1-2	NA	NA	TGCGCCAGCAATCAAGGACAGCTTAACTATGGCTACACCTTC	CASNQGQLNYGYTF
TRBV6-2/TRBV6-3	TRBJ2-7	NA	TRBD1	TGTGCCAGCAGTGGCGACAGGGGGCTCTACGAGCATCACTTC	CASSGDRGLYEHHF
TRBV7-9	TRBJ2-7	NA	TRBD1	TGTGCCAGCACCTCAATGACCGGGACAGGGTACTACGAGCAGTACTTC	CASTSMTGTGYYEQYF
TRBV11-2	TRBJ2-5	NA	NA	TGTACCAGCAGCCTAGGGCTAGAGGAGACCCAGTACTTC	CTSSLGLEETQYF
TRBV11-2	TRBJ2-3	NA	TRBD2	TGTGCCAGCAACTTAGCTACTAGCGGAAGGGCGGGGCGAGATACGCAGTATTTT	CASNLATSGRAGRDTQYF
TRBV11-2	TRBJ2-1	many	TRBD2	TGTGCCAGCAGCAGAGGGACTAGCGGGAGCTCCTACAATGAGCAGTTCTTC	CASSRGTSGSSYNEQFF
TRBV12-3/TRBV12-4	TRBJ2-3	many	NA	TGTGCCAGCAAAGGGGTCCGTAGCACAGATACGCAGTATTTT	CASKGVRSTDTQYF
TRBV7-9	TRBJ1-3	once	NA	TGTGCCAGCAGCTCACCTGCCCCACTCCGCTCTGGAAACATCATATATTTT	CASSSPAPLRSGNIIYF
TRBV29-1	TRBJ2-1	NA	NA	TGCAGCGTTGCGATTTACAAAGAGCAGTTCTTC	CSVAIYKEQFF
TRBV11-2	TRBJ2-2	NA	NA	TGTGCCAGCAGCTTAGGCTTTAGCATACCCAACACCGGGGAGCTGTTTTTT	CASSLGFSIPNTGELFF
TRBV4-2	TRBJ2-1	NA	TRBD2	TGTGCCAGGAGCGTAACCGGGACTAGTGGGGACAATGAGCAGTTTTTC	CARSVTGTSGDNEQFF
TRBV6-2/TRBV6-3	TRBJ2-7	NA	NA	TGTGCCAGCAGCTCGGTTCCTCTCTACGAGCAGTACTTC	CASSSVPLYEQYF
TRBV5-4	TRBJ1-1	NA	NA	TGTGTCAGCAGCCCGGGGGCGGACATGAACACTGAAGCTTTCTTT	CVSSPGADMNTEAFF
TRBV28	TRBJ2-7	NA	NA	TGTGCCAACAGCGATTCCCACGAGCAATACTTC	CANSDSHEQYF
TRBV7-3	TRBJ2-7	NA	TRBD2	TGTGCCAGCAGCCTGTCGGCGGGAGCTTACGAGCAGTACTTC	CASSLSAGAYEQYF
TRBV11-2	TRBJ2-3	NA	NA	TGTGCCGGCAGCTTAGAAGGGTATGCGGATACGCAGTATTTT	CAGSLEGYADTQYF
TRBV6-1	TRBJ2-4	NA	NA	TGTGTCAGCACTGAAGCGCGAGCACTAGCTAAAAACATTCAGTACTTC	CVSTEARALAKNIQYF
TRBV4-2	TRBJ2-3	NA	NA	TGTGCCAGCAGCCAAATAGAGACGCGGCAACCCCAGTATTTT	CASSQIETRQPQYF
TRBV6-6	TRBJ2-7	NA	NA	TGTACCAGCAGTGGGGGACGCACAGGGCATTACGAGCAGTGCTTC	CTSSGGRTGHYEQCF